This T cell receptor (beta chain) originates from a study of OX40 agonist ivuxolimab in advanced cancers. Study background: The diagnoses of dose-escalation patients were hepatocellular carcinoma, melanoma, renal cell or head and neck cancer. Study results and caveats: At doses 0.1 to 3.0 mg/kg, CD4+ and CD8+ clones expanded. CD8+ T cells (on average) carried more expanded clones than CD4+ T cells.

Assay: immunoSEQ multiplex PCR; the TCRdb copy retains only in-frame clones and omits some. The top ten hold roughly a fifth of the sample, which has approximately 60,000 clones, 85% to 95% seen once. CDR1 and CDR2 (germline): SGHTA, FQGTGA. The CDR3 has 14 amino acids. With 0 bases removed from V and 2 bases from J, the gap between germline ends came to 8 bases. Worth noting for this clone: Its cognate antigen is unknown.

Sequencing used CD4+ or CD8+ T cells sorted from blood, obtained in a trial of the OX40 agonist ivuxolimab. V is TRBV7-3 and J is TRBJ2-7; possible D gene TRBD2, 6 bases. The TCR originated in an adult with an advanced solid tumor such as melanoma, head and neck, liver or kidney cancer. CDR3 DNA: TGTGCCAGCAGCTTAACTGGAGGGACCTACGAGCAGTACTTC. This sequence encodes CASSLTGGTYEQYF.